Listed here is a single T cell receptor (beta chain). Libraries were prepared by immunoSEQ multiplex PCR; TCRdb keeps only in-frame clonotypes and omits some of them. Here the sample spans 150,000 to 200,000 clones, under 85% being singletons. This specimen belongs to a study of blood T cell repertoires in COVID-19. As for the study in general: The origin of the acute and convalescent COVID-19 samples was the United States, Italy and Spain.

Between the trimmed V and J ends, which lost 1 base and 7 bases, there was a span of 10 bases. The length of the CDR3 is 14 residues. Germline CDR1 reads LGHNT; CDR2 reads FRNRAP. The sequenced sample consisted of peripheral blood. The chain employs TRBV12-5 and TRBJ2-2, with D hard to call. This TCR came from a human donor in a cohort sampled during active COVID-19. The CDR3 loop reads CASGLGSYVGELFF. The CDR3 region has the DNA TGTGCTAGTGGTTTGGGGAGTTATGTCGGGGAGCTGTTTTTT.